This entry features one TCR beta chain sequence. The record originates from a study of T cell responses to AZD1222 COVID-19 vaccine. Libraries were prepared by immunoSEQ multiplex PCR; TCRdb keeps only in-frame clonotypes and omits some of them. Of 90,000 to 150,000 clones listed, roughly 87% were seen once; the top ten hold 2% to 3%. There are 16 residues in the CDR3. The germline V and J ends were trimmed by 1 base and 1 base, with 11 bases remaining between them. Looked up from germline, CDR1 is SGHTA and CDR2 is FQGNSA. The J gene is TRBJ1-5, the V gene TRBV7-2; weak D call: TRBD1 (5 bases). The sequenced sample was peripheral blood, obtained 28 days after the second AZD1222 dose. This clonotype originated in an adult who received the AZD1222 COVID-19 vaccine. The CDR3 spells CASSLVGGVSNQPQHF. The CDR3 bases are TGTGCCAGCAGCTTAGTGGGGGGTGTCAGCAATCAGCCCCAGCATTTT.